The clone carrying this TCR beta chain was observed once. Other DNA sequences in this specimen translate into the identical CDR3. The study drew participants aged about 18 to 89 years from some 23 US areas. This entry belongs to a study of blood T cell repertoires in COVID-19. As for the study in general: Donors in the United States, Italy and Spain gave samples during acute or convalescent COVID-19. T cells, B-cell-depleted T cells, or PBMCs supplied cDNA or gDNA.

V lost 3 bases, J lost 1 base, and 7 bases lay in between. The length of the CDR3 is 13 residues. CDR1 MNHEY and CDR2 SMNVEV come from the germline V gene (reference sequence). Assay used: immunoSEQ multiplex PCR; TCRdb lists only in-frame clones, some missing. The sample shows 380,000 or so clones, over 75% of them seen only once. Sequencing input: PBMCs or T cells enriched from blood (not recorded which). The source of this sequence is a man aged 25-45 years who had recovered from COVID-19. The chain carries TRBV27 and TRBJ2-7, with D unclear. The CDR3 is CASSLGRSYEQYF. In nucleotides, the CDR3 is TGTGCCAGCAGTTTGGGCAGATCCTACGAGCAGTACTTC.